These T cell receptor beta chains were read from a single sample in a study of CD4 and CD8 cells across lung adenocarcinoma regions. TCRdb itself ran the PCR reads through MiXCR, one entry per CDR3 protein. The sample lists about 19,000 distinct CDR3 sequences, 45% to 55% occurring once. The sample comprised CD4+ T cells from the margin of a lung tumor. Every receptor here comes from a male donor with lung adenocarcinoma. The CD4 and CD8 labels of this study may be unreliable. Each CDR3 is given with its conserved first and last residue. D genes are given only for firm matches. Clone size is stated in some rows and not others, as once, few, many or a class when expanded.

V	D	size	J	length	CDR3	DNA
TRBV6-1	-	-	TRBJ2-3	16	CASSEEEALGAGEQYF	TGTGCCAGCAGTGAGGAGGAGGCTCTGGGCGCAGGGGAGCAGTATTTT
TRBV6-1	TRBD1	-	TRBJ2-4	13	CASRKGAENIQYF	TGTGCCAGCAGAAAGGGGGCGGAAAACATTCAGTACTTC
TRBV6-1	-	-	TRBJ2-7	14	CASSRGAQTYEQYF	TGTGCCAGCAGTAGGGGCGCACAGACCTACGAGCAGTACTTC
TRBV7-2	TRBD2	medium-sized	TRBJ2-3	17	CASSLAAGLAGTDTQYF	TGTGCCAGCAGCTTAGCGGCAGGACTAGCAGGCACAGATACGCAGTATTTT
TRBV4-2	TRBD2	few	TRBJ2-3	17	CASSPLLAGGSTDTQYF	TGTGCCAGCAGCCCCCTTCTAGCGGGAGGGAGCACAGATACGCAGTATTTT
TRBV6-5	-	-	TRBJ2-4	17	CASSCGSGPCAENTQYF	TGTGCCAGCAGTTGCGGGTCGGGGCCGTGCGCCGAGAATACGCAGTACTTC
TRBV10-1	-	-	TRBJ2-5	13	CASGGRDEETQYF	TGCGCCAGCGGGGGCCGGGACGAAGAGACCCAGTATTTC
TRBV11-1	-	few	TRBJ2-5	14	CASSPRFEKETQYF	TGTGCCAGCAGCCCGCGATTTGAAAAAGAGACCCAGTACTTC
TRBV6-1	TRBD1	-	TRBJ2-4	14	CGGRGMRAKNTQYF	TGCGGCGGCAGGGGGATGAGAGCCAAAAATACGCAGTACTTC
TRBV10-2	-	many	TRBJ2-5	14	CASSKTTGQETQYF	TGCGCCAGCAGTAAAACCACAGGGCAGGAGACCCAGTACTTC
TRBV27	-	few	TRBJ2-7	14	CASSFIARTYEQYF	TGTGCCAGCAGTTTCATAGCGAGGACCTACGAGCAGTACTTC
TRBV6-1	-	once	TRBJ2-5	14	CASRHEAWGETQYF	TGTGCCAGCAGGCATGAGGCTTGGGGAGAGACCCAGTACTTC
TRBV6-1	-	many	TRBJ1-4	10	CASRAEKLFF	TGTGCCAGCAGGGCTGAAAAACTGTTTTTT
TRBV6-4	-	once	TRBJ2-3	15	CASGEGLGGADTQYF	TGTGCCAGCGGTGAGGGGCTGGGGGGTGCAGACACGCAGTATTTC
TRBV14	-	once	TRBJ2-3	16	CASRHSGRGAKNTQYF	TGTGCCAGCCGCCACTCGGGGCGGGGAGCCAAAAATACGCAGTATTTT
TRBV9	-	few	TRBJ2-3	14	CASSVFSTADTQYF	TGTGCCAGCAGCGTATTCTCGACGGCAGATACGCAGTATTTT
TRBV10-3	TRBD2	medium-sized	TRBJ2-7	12	CAISGTSYEQYF	TGTGCCATCAGTGGGACTAGCTACGAGCAGTACTTC
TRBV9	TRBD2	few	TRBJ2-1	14	CASSVGLVTYEQFF	TGTGCCAGCAGCGTGGGACTAGTCACGTATGAGCAGTTCTTC
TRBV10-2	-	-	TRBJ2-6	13	CATTYPCANVQTF	-
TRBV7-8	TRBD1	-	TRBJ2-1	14	CASGRDSWANEQFF	TGTGCCAGCGGCCGGGACAGTTGGGCCAATGAGCAGTTCTTC
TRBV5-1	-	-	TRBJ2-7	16	CASSLEWGARVDEQYF	TGCGCCAGCAGCTTGGAGTGGGGGGCGCGGGTTGACGAGCAGTACTTC
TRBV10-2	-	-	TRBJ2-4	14	CRGSGLGAKNMQYF	TGCCGCGGCAGTGGGCTGGGAGCCAAAAACATGCAGTACTTC